Sequencing of this TCR beta chain was carried out in a study of identical twins. Template switching added a universal primer site, and cDNA bore unique molecular identifiers. In TCRdb, the 5' RACE reads were re-called with MiXCR into one record per CDR3 protein. The table shows roughly 700,000 distinct CDR3 sequences, with less than 10% occurring only once. Study results and caveats: Beta out-of-frame sequences showed weaker excess sharing between twins. The more abundant beta clonotypes in cord blood had fewer insertions, and memory repertoires did not show this. Excess low generation probability was seen in twin-shared out-of-frame alpha sequences.

As for this clonotype: What it binds is not known.

These data are also associated with another study on yellow fever vaccine responses in identical twins.

Sequenced sample: PBMCs. The TCR originated in a woman younger than 35 in good health.

The CDR3 DNA follows: TGTGCCAGCTCACCCCAGACAGGGATGGTGGCCACAGATACGCAGTATTTT. Amino acids: CASSPQTGMVATDTQYF. This sequence joins TRBV18 and TRBJ2-3; 7 bases are a match to TRBD1. CDR1 is KGHSH, CDR2 LQKENI, per germline. The J segment lost 2 bases and the V segment lost 3 bases, leaving 11 bases of the junction unmatched. The CDR3 contains 17 residues. The full variable domain, rest sourced from reference TRBV18 and TRBJ2-3, is NAGVMQNPRHLVRRRGQEARLRCSPMKGHSHVYWYRQLPEEGLKFMVYLQKENIIDESGMPKERFSAEFPKEGPSILRIQQVVRGDSAAYFCASSPQTGMVATDTQYFGPGTRLTVL.